This T cell receptor (beta chain) was captured by sequencing in a study of shared clonotypes between healthy human individuals. Notes on the study in general: Only a few donors were included, so the genetic and exposure-history diversity represented was limited. Rarefaction curves obtained for sorted subsets showed sequencing incomplete despite large depth.

Concerning this clone itself: Its antigen is unidentified.

Deep level was the assay's run setting. Some 30,000 T cell genomes, or 200 to 250 ng DNA, went into the sorted-subset replicate PCRs. The assay was immunoSEQ multiplex PCR, and TCRdb's table has in-frame clones only and misses some. The sample carries about 980,000 clones, more than 75% recorded once. CDR3 size: 16 residues. The receptor was derived from a man between 18 and 29 years old in good health. Sequencing used memory CD4+ T cells sorted from blood. The sample's subset: CD45RA-negative fraction. The chain joins TRBV12-2 to TRBJ2-1; the table calls TRBD2, which could not be checked here. TRBV12-2 is assigned pseudogene status. The CDR3 protein is CASRLVGWGREIKQFF. DNA for the CDR3: TGTGCAAGTCGCTTAGTTGGATGGGGGCGGGAGATAAAGCAGTTCTTC.